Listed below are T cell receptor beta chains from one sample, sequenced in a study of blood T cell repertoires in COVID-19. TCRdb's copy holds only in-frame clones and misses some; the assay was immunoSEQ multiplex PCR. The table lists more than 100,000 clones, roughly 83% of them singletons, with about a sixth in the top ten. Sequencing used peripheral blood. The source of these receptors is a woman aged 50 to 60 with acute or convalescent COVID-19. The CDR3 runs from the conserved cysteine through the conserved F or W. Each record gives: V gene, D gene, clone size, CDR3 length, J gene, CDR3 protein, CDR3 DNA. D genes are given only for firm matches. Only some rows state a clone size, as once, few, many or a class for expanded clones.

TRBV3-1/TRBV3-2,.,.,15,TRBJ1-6,CASSQAGIPGAPLHF,TGTGCCAGCAGCCAAGCGGGGATCCCCGGGGCACCCCTCCACTTT
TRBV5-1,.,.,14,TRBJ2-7,CASSFDSSSYEQYF,TGCGCCAGCAGCTTCGACAGTAGCTCCTACGAGCAGTACTTC
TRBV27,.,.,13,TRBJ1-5,CASKGVGNQPQHF,TGTGCCAGCAAGGGAGTGGGCAATCAGCCCCAGCATTTT
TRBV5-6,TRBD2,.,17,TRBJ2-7,CASSLDLLAGVPPEQYF,TGTGCCAGCAGCTTGGACTTACTAGCGGGGGTTCCTCCGGAGCAGTACTTC
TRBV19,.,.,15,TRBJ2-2,CASSNLAPGTGELFF,TGTGCCAGTAGTAACTTAGCACCGGGCACCGGGGAGCTGTTTTTT
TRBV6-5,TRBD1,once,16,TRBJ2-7,CASSYKGQGLSYEQYF,TGTGCCAGCAGTTACAAAGGACAGGGATTATCTTACGAGCAGTACTTC
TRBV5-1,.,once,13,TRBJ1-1,CASSRSLNTEAFF,TGCGCCAGCAGCCGGAGCTTGAACACTGAAGCTTTCTTT
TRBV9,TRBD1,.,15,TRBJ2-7,CASSAPPSGGYEQYF,TGTGCCAGCAGCGCCCCACCCTCAGGGGGCTACGAGCAGTACTTC
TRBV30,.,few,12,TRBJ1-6,CAWSVQDSPLHF,TGTGCCTGGAGTGTACAGGATTCACCCCTCCACTTT
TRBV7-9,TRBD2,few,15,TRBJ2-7,CASSHVAGGYYEQYF,TGTGCCAGCAGCCACGTAGCGGGAGGATACTACGAGCAGTACTTC
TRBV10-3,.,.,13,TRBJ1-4,CAIGSSLNEKLFF,TGTGCCATCGGGAGTAGCCTAAATGAAAAACTGTTTTTT
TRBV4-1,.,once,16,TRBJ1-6,CASSQVWTAGDSPLHF,TGCGCCAGCAGCCAAGTTTGGACAGCGGGGGATTCACCCCTCCACTTT
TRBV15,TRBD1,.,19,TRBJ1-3,CATSRKTGQGSAGVNTIYF,TGTGCCACCAGCAGGAAAACGGGACAGGGTTCCGCGGGTGTAAACACCATATATTTT
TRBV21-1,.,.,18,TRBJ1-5,CASSKVAGGAGGNQPQHF,.
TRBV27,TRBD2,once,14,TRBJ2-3,CASSRLAGTDTQYF,TGTGCCAGCAGCCGACTAGCGGGCACAGATACGCAGTATTTT
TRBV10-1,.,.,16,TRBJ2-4,CASSEEWFLAKNIQYF,TGCGCCAGCAGTGAGGAGTGGTTTTTAGCCAAAAACATTCAGTACTTC
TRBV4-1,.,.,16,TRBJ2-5,CASSQEEGTTTSAQYF,TGCGCCAGCAGCCAAGAGGAAGGGACAACCACCAGTGCCCAGTACTTC
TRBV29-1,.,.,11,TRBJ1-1,CSGTINTEAFF,TGCAGCGGTACTATTAACACTGAAGCTTTCTTT
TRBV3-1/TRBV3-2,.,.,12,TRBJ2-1,CASSQATGEQFF,TGTGCCAGCAGCCAAGCTACCGGGGAGCAGTTCTTC
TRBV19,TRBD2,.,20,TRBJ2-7,CASSRTRGTSGGVMVYEQYF,TGTGCCAGTAGTAGGACGCGTGGGACTAGCGGGGGCGTGATGGTCTACGAGCAGTACTTC
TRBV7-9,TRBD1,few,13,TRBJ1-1,CASSPGQGSEAFF,TGTGCCAGCAGTCCGGGACAGGGGTCTGAAGCTTTCTTT
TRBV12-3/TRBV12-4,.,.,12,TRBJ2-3,CASSLALDTQYF,TGTGCCAGCAGTTTGGCCCTCGATACGCAGTATTTT
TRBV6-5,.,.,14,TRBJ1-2,CASSPTAGDYGYTF,TGTGCCAGCAGCCCCACGGCGGGGGACTATGGCTACACCTTC
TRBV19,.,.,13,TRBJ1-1,CASSIRSETEAFF,TGTGCCAGTAGTATTCGGTCTGAAACTGAAGCTTTCTTT
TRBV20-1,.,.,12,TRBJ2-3,CSASGGPDTQYF,TGCAGTGCTAGTGGGGGGCCAGATACGCAGTATTTT
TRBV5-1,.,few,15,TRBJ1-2,CASRYDSGLGYGYTF,TGCGCCAGCAGGTACGATTCAGGGCTCGGCTATGGCTACACCTTC
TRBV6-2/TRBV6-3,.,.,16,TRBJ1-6,CASSYVGARYNSPLHF,TGTGCCAGCAGTTACGTGGGGGCACGGTATAATTCACCCCTCCACTTT
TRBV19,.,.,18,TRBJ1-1,CASRVLDHPGAPNTEAFF,TGTGCCAGTAGAGTTCTGGACCACCCGGGAGCCCCGAACACTGAAGCTTTCTTT
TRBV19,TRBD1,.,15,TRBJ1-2,CASSILGGVSYGYTF,TGTGCCAGTAGTATCCTAGGGGGCGTTAGCTATGGCTACACCTTC
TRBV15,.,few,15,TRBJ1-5,CATSRELEGYQPQHF,TGTGCCACCAGCAGAGAACTCGAGGGATATCAGCCCCAGCATTTT
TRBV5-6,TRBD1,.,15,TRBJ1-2,CASSLVAQGARGYTF,TGTGCCAGCAGCTTGGTTGCCCAGGGGGCGCGGGGCTACACCTTC
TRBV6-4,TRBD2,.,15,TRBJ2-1,CASSGSSGEYNEQFF,TGTGCCAGCAGTGGGTCTAGCGGGGAGTACAATGAGCAGTTCTTC
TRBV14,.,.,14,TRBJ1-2,CASSQEAANYGYTF,TGTGCCAGCAGCCAAGAAGCCGCCAACTATGGCTACACCTTC
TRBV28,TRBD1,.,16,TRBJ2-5,CASSLIGQGYQETQYF,TGTGCCAGCAGTTTAATCGGACAGGGGTACCAAGAGACCCAGTACTTC
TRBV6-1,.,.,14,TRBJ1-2,CASSEGGAPYGYTF,TGTGCCAGCAGCGAAGGCGGGGCCCCCTATGGCTACACCTTC
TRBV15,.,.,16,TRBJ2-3,CATSSSARRNTDTQYF,TGTGCCACCAGCTCGTCGGCGCGGCGAAACACAGATACGCAGTATTTT
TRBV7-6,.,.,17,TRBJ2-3,CASSFRSPGYSTDTQYF,TGTGCCAGCAGCTTTCGAAGTCCAGGGTACAGCACAGATACGCAGTATTTT
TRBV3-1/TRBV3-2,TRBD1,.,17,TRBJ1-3,CASSQVGTGGRGNTIYF,TGTGCCAGCAGCCAAGTGGGGACAGGAGGCCGTGGAAACACCATATATTTT
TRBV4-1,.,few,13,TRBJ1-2,CASTNEFNYGYTF,TGCGCCAGCACCAACGAGTTTAACTATGGCTACACCTTC
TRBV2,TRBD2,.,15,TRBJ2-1,CASIKTSGGAQEQFF,TGTGCCAGCATAAAGACTAGCGGGGGGGCTCAGGAGCAGTTCTTC
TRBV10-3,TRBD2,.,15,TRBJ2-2,CAISGGFPNTGELFF,TGTGCCATCAGCGGGGGGTTCCCAAACACCGGGGAGCTGTTTTTT
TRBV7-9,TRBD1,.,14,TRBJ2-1,CASSLAWTGPEQFF,TGTGCCAGCAGCTTAGCCTGGACAGGGCCAGAGCAGTTCTTC
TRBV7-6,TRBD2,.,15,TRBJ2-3,CASSWTSGATDTQYF,TGTGCCAGCAGCTGGACGAGCGGGGCCACAGATACGCAGTATTTT
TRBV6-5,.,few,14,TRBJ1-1,CASSYSRGNTEAFF,TGTGCCAGCAGTTACTCGAGAGGTAACACTGAAGCTTTCTTT
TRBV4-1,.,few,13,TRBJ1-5,CASSQENSLPQHF,TGCGCCAGCAGCCAAGAAAACAGCCTGCCCCAGCATTTT
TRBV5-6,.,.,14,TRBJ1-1,CASSPQIGSTEAFF,TGTGCCAGCAGCCCCCAAATCGGTAGCACTGAAGCTTTCTTT
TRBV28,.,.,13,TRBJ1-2,CASSFPGNYGYTF,TGTGCCAGCAGTTTTCCAGGGAACTATGGCTACACCTTC